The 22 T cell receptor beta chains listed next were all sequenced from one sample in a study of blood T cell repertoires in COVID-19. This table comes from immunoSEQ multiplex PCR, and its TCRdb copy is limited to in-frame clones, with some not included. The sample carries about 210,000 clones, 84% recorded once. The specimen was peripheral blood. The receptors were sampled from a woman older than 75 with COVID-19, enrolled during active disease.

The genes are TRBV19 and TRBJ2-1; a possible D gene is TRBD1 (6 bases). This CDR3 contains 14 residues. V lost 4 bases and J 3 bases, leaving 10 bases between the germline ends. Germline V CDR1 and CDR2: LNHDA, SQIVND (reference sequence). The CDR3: CASSTDSLYNEQFF. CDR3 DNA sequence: TGTGCCAGTAGTACGGACAGCCTCTACAATGAGCAGTTCTTC.

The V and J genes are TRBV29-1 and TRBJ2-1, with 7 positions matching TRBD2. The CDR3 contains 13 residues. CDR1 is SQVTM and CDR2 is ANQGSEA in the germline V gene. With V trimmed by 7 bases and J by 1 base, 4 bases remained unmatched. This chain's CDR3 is CSDRGSSYNEQFF. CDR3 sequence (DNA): TGCAGCGATCGCGGGAGTTCCTACAATGAGCAGTTCTTC.

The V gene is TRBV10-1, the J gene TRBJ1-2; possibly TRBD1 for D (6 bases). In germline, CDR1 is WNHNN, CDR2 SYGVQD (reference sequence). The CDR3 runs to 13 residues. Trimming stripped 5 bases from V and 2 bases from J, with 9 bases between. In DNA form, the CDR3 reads TGCGCCAGCAGTTTGGACAGCAACTATGGCTACACCTTC. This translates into CASSLDSNYGYTF.

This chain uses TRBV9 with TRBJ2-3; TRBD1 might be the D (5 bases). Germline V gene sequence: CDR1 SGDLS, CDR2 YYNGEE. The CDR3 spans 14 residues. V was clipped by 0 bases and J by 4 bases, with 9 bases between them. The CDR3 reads CASSVGQSPDTQYF. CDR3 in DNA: TGTGCCAGCAGCGTAGGACAGTCCCCAGATACGCAGTATTTT.

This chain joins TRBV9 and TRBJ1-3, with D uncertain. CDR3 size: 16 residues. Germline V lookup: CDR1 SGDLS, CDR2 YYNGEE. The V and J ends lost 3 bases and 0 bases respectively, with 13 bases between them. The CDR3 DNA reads TGTGCCAGCAGCGCCTTGCTTGAGGTCTCTGGAAACACCATATATTTT. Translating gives CASSALLEVSGNTIYF.

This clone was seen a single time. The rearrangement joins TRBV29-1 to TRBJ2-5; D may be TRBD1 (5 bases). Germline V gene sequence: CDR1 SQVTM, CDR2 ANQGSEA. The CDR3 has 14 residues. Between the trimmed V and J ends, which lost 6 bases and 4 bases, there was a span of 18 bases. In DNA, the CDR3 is TGCAGCGTCCGCCCTAGGGGCAAGCGAGAGACCCAGTACTTC. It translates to CSVRPRGKRETQYF.

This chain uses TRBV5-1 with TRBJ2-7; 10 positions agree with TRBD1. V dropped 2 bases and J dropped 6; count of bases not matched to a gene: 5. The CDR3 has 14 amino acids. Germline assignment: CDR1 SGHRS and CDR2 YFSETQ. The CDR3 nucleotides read TGCGCCAGCAGCTTCCCCGGGACAGGGGTCGAGCAGTACTTC. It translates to CASSFPGTGVEQYF. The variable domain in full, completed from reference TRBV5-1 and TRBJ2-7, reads KAGVTQTPRYLIKTRGQQVTLSCSPISGHRSVSWYQQTPGQGLQFLFEYFSETQRNKGNFPGRFSGRQFSNSRSEMNVSTLELGDSALYLCASSFPGTGVEQYFGPGTRLTVT.

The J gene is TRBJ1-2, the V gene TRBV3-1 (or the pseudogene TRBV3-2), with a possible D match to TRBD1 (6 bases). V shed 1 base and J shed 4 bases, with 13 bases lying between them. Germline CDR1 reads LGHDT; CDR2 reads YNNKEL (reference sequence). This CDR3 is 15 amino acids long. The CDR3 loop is CASSQGTGIVYGYTF. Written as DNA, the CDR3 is TGTGCCAGCAGCCAAGGTACAGGGATAGTCTATGGCTACACCTTC.

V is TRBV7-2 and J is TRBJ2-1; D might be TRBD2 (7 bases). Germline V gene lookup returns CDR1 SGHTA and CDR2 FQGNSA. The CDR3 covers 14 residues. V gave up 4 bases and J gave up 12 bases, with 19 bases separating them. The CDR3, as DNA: TGTGCCAGCAGCTATGGACTAGGGGGTAGCGGGCAGTTCTTC. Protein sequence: CASSYGLGGSGQFF.

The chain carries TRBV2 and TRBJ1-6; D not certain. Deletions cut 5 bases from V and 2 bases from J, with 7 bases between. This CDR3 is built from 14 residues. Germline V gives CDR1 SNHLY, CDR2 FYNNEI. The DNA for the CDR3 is TGTGCCAGCAGTCCCTTTACCTATAATTCACCCCTCCACTTT. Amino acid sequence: CASSPFTYNSPLHF. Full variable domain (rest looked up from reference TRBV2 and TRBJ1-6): EPEVTQTPSHQVTQMGQEVILRCVPISNHLYFYWYRQILGQKVEFLVSFYNNEISEKSEIFDDQFSVERPDGSNFTLKIRSTKLEDSAMYFCASSPFTYNSPLHFGNGTRLTVT.

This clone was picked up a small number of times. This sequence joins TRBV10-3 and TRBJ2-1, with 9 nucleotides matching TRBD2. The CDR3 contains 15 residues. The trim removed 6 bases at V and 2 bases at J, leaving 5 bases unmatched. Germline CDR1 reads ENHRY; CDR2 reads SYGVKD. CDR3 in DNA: TGTGCCATCAGGCAAGCGGGGGGTACCTACAATGAGCAGTTCTTC. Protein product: CAIRQAGGTYNEQFF.

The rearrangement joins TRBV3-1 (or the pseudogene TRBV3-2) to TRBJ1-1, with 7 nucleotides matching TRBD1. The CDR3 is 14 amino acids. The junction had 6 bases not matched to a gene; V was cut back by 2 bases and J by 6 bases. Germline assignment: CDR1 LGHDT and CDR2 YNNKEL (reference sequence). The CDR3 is CASSQSGQGAEAFF. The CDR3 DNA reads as TGTGCCAGCAGCCAATCGGGGCAGGGGGCTGAAGCTTTCTTT.

Here the CDR3 reads CASGLDGYGYTF. The CDR3 DNA reads TGTGCTAGTGGTTTGGACGGCTATGGCTACACCTTC. The chain joins TRBV12-5 to TRBJ1-2; D remains unclear. Per germline, CDR1 LGHNT and CDR2 FRNRAP. This CDR3 is built from 12 residues. Trimming shortened V by 1 base and J by 4 bases, and 4 bases separated the two germline ends.

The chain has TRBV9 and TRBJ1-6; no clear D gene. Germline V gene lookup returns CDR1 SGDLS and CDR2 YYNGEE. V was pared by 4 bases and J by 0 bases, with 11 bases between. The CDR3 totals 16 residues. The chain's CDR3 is CASSTYGSSYNSPLHF. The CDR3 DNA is TGTGCCAGCAGCACGTATGGCAGCTCCTATAATTCACCCCTCCACTTT.

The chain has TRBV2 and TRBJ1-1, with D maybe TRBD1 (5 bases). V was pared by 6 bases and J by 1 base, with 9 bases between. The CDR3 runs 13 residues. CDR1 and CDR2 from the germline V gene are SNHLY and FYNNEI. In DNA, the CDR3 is TGTGCCAGCAGCCTAACAGGGAACACTGAAGCTTTCTTT. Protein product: CASSLTGNTEAFF.

For the CDR3, the DNA is TGTGCCATCAGTTTCGGGGGGGGCGGAGGCTACACCTTC. It specifies CAISFGGGGGYTF. This chain uses TRBV10-3 with TRBJ1-2; TRBD1 might be the D (6 bases). The CDR3 runs 13 residues. The germline V and J ends were trimmed by 5 bases and 8 bases, with 15 bases remaining between them. The V gene's germline CDR1 is ENHRY and CDR2 SYGVKD.

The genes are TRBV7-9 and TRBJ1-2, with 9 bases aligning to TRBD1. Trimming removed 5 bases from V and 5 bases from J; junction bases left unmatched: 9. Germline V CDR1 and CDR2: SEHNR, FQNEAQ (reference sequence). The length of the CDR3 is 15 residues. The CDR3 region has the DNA TGTGCCAGCAGCCCGGGGACAGGGAGGACTTATGGCTACACCTTC. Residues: CASSPGTGRTYGYTF.

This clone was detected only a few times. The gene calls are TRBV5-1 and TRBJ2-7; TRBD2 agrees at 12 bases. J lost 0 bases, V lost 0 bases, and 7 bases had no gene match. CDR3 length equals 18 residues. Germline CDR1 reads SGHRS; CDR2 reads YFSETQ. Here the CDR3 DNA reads TGCGCCAGCAGCTTGGGCCGACTAGCGGGAGTGGGCTCCTACGAGCAGTACTTC. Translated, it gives CASSLGRLAGVGSYEQYF. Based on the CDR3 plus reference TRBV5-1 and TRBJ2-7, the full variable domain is KAGVTQTPRYLIKTRGQQVTLSCSPISGHRSVSWYQQTPGQGLQFLFEYFSETQRNKGNFPGRFSGRQFSNSRSEMNVSTLELGDSALYLCASSLGRLAGVGSYEQYFGPGTRLTVT.

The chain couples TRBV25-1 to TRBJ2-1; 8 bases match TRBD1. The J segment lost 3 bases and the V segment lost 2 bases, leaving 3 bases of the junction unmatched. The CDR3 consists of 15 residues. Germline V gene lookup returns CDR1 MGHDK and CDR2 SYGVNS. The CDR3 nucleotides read TGTGCCAGCAGTGAACCGGGACAGGTCTACAATGAGCAGTTCTTC. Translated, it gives CASSEPGQVYNEQFF. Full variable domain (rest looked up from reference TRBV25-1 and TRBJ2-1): EADIYQTPRYLVIGTGKKITLECSQTMGHDKMYWYQQDPGMELHLIHYSYGVNSTEKGDLSSESTVSRIRTEHFPLTLESARPSHTSQYLCASSEPGQVYNEQFFGPGTRLTVL.

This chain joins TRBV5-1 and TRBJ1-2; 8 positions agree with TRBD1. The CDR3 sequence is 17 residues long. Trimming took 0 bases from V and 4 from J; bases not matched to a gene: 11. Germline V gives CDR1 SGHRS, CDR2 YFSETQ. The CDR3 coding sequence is TGCGCCAGCAGCTTGGCCTCCGGGACAGGCCCTCTCTATGGCTACACCTTC. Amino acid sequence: CASSLASGTGPLYGYTF.

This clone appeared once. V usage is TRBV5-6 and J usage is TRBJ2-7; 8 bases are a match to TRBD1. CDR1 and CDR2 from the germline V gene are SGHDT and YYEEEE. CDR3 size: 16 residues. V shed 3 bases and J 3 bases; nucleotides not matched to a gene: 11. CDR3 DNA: TGTGCCAGCAGCTGGAGCGTCCGGACAGGGATCTACGAGCAGTACTTC. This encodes CASSWSVRTGIYEQYF.

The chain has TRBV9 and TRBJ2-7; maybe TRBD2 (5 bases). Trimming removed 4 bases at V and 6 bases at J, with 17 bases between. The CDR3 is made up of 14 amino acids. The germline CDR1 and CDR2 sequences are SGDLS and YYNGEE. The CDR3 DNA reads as TGTGCCAGCAGCCCCCGGACTCGTTCCACCGAGCAGTACTTC. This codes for CASSPRTRSTEQYF.